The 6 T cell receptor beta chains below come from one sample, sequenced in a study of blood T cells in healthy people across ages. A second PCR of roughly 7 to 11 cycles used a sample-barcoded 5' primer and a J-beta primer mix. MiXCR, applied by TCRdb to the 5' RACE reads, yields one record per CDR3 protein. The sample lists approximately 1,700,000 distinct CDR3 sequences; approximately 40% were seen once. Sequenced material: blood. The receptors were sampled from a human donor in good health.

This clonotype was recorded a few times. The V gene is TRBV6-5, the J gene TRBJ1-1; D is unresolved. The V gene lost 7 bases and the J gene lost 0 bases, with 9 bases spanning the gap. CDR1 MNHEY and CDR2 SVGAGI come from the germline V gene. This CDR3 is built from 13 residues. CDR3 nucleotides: TGTGCCAGCACCCAGGCCATGAACACTGAAGCTTTCTTT. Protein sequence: CASTQAMNTEAFF.

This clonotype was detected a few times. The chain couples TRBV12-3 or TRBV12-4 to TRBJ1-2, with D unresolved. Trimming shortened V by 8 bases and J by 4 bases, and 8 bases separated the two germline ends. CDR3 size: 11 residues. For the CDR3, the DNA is TGTGCCAGCGGCTTCTTCTATGGCTACACCTTC. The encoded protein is CASGFFYGYTF.

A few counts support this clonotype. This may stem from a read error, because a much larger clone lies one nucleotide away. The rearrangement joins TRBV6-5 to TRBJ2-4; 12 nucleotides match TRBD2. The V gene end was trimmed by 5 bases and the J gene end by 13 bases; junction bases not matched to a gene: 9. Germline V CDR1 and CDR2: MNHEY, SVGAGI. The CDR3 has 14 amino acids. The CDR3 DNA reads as TGTGCCAGCAGTCGGACTAGCGGGGACAATGAGCAGTACTTC. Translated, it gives CASSRTSGDNEQYF.

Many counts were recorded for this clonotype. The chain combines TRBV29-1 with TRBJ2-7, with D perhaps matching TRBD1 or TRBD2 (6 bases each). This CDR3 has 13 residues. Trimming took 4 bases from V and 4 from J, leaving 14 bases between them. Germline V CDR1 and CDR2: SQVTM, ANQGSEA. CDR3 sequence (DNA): TGCAGCGTTGGATTAGGGGGGAAATACGAGCAGTACTTC. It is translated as CSVGLGGKYEQYF.

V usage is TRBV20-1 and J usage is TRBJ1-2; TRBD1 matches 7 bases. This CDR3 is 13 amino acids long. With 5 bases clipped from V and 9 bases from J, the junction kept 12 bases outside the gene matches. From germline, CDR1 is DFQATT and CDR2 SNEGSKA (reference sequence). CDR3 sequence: CSALNGTVWRYTF. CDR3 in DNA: TGCAGTGCTTTAAACGGGACAGTTTGGCGCTACACCTTC.

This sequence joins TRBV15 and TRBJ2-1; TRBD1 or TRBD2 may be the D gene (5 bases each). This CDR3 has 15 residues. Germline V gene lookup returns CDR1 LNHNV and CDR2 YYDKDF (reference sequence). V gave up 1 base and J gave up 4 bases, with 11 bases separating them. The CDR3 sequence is CATSRVRGGYNEQFF. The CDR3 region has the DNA TGTGCCACCAGCAGAGTCCGGGGCGGGTACAATGAGCAGTTCTTC.